The 8 T cell receptor beta chains listed next were all sequenced from one sample in a study of shared clonotypes between healthy human individuals. Clones were read by immunoSEQ multiplex PCR, and TCRdb kept only the in-frame ones, dropping some. The sample lists 2 million to 2.5 million clones, over 90% seen once, with 0.39% in the top ten. Sequencing used naive CD4+ T cells from PBMCs. As for subset: CD45RA+ positively selected. These receptors were obtained from a man younger than 35 in good health. Some clones in this sample may be carry-over from other donors' samples.

This chain uses TRBV9 with TRBJ1-2; D remains ambiguous. The V end was cut by 0 bases, the J end by 3 bases, with 12 bases between. CDR3 length equals 15 residues. Germline-derived CDR1 and CDR2 are SGDLS and YYNGEE. The CDR3 sequence: CASSVGETGYYGYTF. CDR3 DNA: TGTGCCAGCAGCGTAGGGGAGACGGGCTACTATGGCTACACCTTC.

The gene calls are TRBV6-6 and TRBJ1-1, with no clear D. Germline loops: CDR1 MNHNY, CDR2 SVGAGI (reference sequence). This CDR3 spans 15 amino acids. V was cut by 2 bases and J by 1 base, with 11 bases left in between. CDR3 sequence (DNA): TGTGCCAGCAGTTACCGGGCAGGAAGGAACACTGAAGCTTTCTTT. This translates into CASSYRAGRNTEAFF.

The chain is built from TRBV9 and TRBJ2-2; D remains ambiguous. From germline, CDR1 is SGDLS and CDR2 YYNGEE. The CDR3 sequence is 14 residues long. The V end lost 0 bases, the J end lost 4 bases, and 7 bases lay between the germline ends. The CDR3 coding sequence is TGTGCCAGCAGCGTAGTTGACCTCACCGGGGAGCTGTTTTTT. This sequence encodes CASSVVDLTGELFF.

This clone was seen only once. V gene TRBV10-1 combines with J gene TRBJ2-2, with a weak D call TRBD2 (5 bases). CDR1 is WNHNN, CDR2 SYGVQD, per germline (reference sequence). The CDR3 runs 13 residues. V was cut by 8 bases and J by 2 bases, with 9 bases left in between. In DNA form, the CDR3 reads TGCGCCAGCCGGAGGTCCAACACCGGGGAGCTGTTTTTT. Amino acid sequence: CASRRSNTGELFF.

The chain recombines TRBV27 with TRBJ2-7; 8 bases line up with TRBD2. This CDR3 region has 16 residues. Germline V gene lookup returns CDR1 MNHEY and CDR2 SMNVEV (reference sequence). Losses at the gene ends were 0 bases for V and 2 bases for J; bases not matched to a gene: 6. CDR3 residues: CASSLSRTSIAYEQYF. As DNA, the CDR3 is TGTGCCAGCAGTTTATCCCGGACTAGCATAGCCTACGAGCAGTACTTC.

CDR3: CASWDRANYGYTF. In DNA form, the CDR3 reads TGTGCCAGCTGGGACAGGGCAAACTATGGCTACACCTTC. The chain combines TRBV28 with TRBJ1-2, with 9 nucleotides matching TRBD1. CDR1 and CDR2 (germline): MDHEN, SYDVKM. J was trimmed by 2 bases and V by 8 bases; bases with no gene match: 3. This CDR3 has 13 amino acids.

The rearrangement links TRBV6-5 to TRBJ1-2; tentatively, D is TRBD1 (5 bases). Germline values: CDR1 MNHEY, CDR2 SVGAGI. V lost 5 bases, J lost 0 bases, and 10 bases lay in between. The length of the CDR3 is 14 residues. CDR3 loop: CASSRMGANYGYTF. CDR3 bases: TGTGCCAGCAGTCGAATGGGGGCTAACTATGGCTACACCTTC.

The chain carries TRBV11-3 and TRBJ2-3; the match to TRBD2 covers 11 bases. The germline gives CDR1 SGHNT, CDR2 YENEEA. The CDR3 runs to 16 residues. The trim removed 5 bases at V and 2 bases at J, leaving 6 bases unmatched. Here the CDR3 reads CASSAGLAGVTDTQYF. CDR3 nucleotide sequence: TGTGCCAGCAGCGCCGGACTAGCGGGTGTCACAGATACGCAGTATTTT. Full variable domain (missing parts from reference TRBV11-3 and TRBJ2-3): EAGVVQSPRYKIIEKKQPVAFWCNPISGHNTLYWYLQNLGQGPELLIRYENEEAVDDSQLPKDRFSAERLKGVDSTLKIQPAELGDSAVYLCASSAGLAGVTDTQYFGPGTRLTVL.